This T cell receptor beta chain was retrieved from a study of blood T cell repertoires in COVID-19. Sequencing was performed with immunoSEQ multiplex PCR; in TCRdb, only in-frame clones are kept and a portion is missing. The repertoire holds some 180,000 clones, with roughly 91% as singletons. Input material: peripheral blood. This TCR derives from a man aged 45-65 years who had recovered from COVID-19.

CDR3 protein: CASRDPGLGHNEQFF. In DNA form, the CDR3 reads TGTGCCAGTAGGGATCCGGGACTAGGCCACAATGAGCAGTTCTTC. V gene TRBV6-5 combines with J gene TRBJ2-1; TRBD2 matches 8 bases. The CDR3 length is 15 residues. Germline V gives CDR1 MNHEY, CDR2 SVGAGI. J gave up 5 bases and V 9 bases, and 12 bases lay outside the gene matches.